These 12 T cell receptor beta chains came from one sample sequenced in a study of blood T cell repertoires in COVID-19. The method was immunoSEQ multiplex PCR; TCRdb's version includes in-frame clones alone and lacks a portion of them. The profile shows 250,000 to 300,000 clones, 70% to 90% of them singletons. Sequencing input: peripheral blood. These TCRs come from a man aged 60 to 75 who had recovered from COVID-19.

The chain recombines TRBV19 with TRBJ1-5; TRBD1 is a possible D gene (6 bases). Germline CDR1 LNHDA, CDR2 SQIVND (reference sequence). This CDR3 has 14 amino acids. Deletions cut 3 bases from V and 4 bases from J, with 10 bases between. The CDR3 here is CASSIGRGNQPQHF. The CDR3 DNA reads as TGTGCCAGTAGTATCGGCAGGGGAAATCAGCCCCAGCATTTT. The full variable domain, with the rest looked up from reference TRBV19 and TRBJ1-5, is DGGITQSPKYLFRKEGQNVTLSCEQNLNHDAMYWYRQDPGQGLRLIYYSQIVNDFQKGDIAEGYSVSREKKESFPLTVTSAQKNPTAFYLCASSIGRGNQPQHFGDGTRLSIL.

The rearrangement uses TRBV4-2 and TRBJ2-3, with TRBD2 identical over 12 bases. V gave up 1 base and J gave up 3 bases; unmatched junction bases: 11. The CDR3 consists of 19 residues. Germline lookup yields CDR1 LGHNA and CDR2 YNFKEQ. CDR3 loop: CASSQGARASGGGTDTQYF. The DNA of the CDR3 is TGTGCCAGCAGCCAAGGGGCCCGGGCTAGCGGGGGGGGAACAGATACGCAGTATTTT.

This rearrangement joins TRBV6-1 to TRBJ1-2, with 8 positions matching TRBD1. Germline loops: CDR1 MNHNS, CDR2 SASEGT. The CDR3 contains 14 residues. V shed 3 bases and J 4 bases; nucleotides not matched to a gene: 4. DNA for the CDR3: TGTGCCAGCAGTGACAGGGGGCGCGCCTATGGCTACACCTTC. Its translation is CASSDRGRAYGYTF.

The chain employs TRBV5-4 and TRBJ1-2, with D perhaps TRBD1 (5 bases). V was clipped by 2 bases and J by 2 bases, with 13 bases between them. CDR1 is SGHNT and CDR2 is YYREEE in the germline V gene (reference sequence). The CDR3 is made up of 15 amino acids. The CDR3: CASSFWRQKNYGYTF. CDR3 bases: TGTGCCAGCAGCTTTTGGAGACAGAAAAACTATGGCTACACCTTC.

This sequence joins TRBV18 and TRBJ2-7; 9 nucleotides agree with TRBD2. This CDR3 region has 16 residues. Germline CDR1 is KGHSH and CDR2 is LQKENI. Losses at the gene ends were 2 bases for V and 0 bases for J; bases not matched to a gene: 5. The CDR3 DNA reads TGTGCCAGCTCACCAGTAGCGGGGGTTAGCTCCTACGAGCAGTACTTC. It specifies CASSPVAGVSSYEQYF. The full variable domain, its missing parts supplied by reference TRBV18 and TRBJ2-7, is NAGVMQNPRHLVRRRGQEARLRCSPMKGHSHVYWYRQLPEEGLKFMVYLQKENIIDESGMPKERFSAEFPKEGPSILRIQQVVRGDSAAYFCASSPVAGVSSYEQYFGPGTRLTVT.

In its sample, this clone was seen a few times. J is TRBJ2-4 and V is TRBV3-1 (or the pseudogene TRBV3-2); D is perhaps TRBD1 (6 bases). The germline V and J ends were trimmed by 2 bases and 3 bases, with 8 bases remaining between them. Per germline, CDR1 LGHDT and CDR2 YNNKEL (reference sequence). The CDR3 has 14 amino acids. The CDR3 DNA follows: TGTGCCAGCAGCCAACAGGGGATCAAAAACATTCAGTACTTC. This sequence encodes CASSQQGIKNIQYF.

The CDR3 here is CASSRGTSGGTGELFF. DNA for the CDR3: TGTGCCAGCAGCCGCGGGACTAGCGGGGGGACCGGGGAGCTGTTTTTT. V gene TRBV7-3 combines with J gene TRBJ2-2; 15 nucleotides align to TRBD2. J gave up 5 bases and V 5 bases, and 3 bases lay outside the gene matches. This CDR3 has 16 amino acids. CDR1 is SGHTA, CDR2 FQGTGA, per germline.

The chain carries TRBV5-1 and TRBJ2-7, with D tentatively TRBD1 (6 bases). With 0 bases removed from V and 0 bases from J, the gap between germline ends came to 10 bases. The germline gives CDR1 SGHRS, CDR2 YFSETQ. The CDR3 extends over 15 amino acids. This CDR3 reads CASSLGQQGSYEQYF. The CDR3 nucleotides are TGCGCCAGCAGCTTGGGCCAACAGGGCTCCTACGAGCAGTACTTC.

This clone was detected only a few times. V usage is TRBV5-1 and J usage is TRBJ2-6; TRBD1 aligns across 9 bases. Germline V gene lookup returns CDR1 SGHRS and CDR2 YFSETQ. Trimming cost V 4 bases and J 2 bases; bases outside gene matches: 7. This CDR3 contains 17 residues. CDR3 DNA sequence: TGCGCCAGCAGCCCCACAACAGGGGGCGCTGGGGCCAACGTCCTGACTTTC. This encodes CASSPTTGGAGANVLTF.

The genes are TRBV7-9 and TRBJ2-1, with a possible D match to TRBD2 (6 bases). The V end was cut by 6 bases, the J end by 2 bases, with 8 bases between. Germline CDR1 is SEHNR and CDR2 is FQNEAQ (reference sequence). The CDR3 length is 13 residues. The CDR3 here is CASSREAYNEQFF. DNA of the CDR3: TGTGCCAGCAGTAGGGAGGCCTACAATGAGCAGTTCTTC.

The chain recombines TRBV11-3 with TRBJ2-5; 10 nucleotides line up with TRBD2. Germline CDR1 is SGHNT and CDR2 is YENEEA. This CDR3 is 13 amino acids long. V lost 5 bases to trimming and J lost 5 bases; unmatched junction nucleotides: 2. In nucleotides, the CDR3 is TGTGCCAGCAGCCTAGCGGGGGTGGAGACCCAGTACTTC. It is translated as CASSLAGVETQYF.

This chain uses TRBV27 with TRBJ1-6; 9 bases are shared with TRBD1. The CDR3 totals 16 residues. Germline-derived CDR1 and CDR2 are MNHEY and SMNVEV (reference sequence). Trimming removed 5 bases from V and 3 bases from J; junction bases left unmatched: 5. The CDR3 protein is CASSTSDRGYNSPLHF. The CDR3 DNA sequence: TGTGCCAGCAGTACCTCGGACAGGGGCTATAATTCACCCCTCCACTTT.